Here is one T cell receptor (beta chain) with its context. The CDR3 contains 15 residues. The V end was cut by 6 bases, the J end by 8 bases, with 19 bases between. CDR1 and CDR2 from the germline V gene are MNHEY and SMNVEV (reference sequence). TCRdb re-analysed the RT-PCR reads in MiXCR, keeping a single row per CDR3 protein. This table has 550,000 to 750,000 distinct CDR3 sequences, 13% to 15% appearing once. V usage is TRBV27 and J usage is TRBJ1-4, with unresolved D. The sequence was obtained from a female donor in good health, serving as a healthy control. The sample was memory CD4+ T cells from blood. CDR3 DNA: TGTGCCAGCAGGGACCGAGGAGGGAAGGAAGAAAAACTGTTTTTT. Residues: CASRDRGGKEEKLFF.